This T cell receptor (beta chain) originates from a study of blood T cell repertoires in COVID-19. Across the whole study: Collection of acute and convalescent COVID-19 samples took place in the United States, Italy and Spain.

Authors' methods: Cell counts per sample came from amplifying reference gene primers. The method was immunoSEQ multiplex PCR; TCRdb's version includes in-frame clones alone and lacks a portion of them. That table gives V, J and clone size, and the DNA gave D and trimming. There are tens of thousands of clones in the sample; around 88% occur only once, and 1.3% lies in the top ten. This CDR3 contains 15 residues. Unmatched junction bases numbered 8, after V lost 6 bases and J lost 6 bases. In germline, CDR1 is MNHEY, CDR2 SVGAGI. V is TRBV6-5 and J is TRBJ2-1; 10 bases fit TRBD2. The source of this sequence is a man between 60 and 70 years old with acute or convalescent COVID-19. Sequenced input: peripheral blood. In DNA, the CDR3 is TGTGCCAGCAGCGCGGGGCCTAGCGGGAGCAATGAGCAGTTCTTC. Its protein product is CASSAGPSGSNEQFF.